A selection of T cell receptor beta chains follows, all from one sample in a study of CD8 T cells in ankylosing spondylitis. Each CDR3 protein is one row after TCRdb ran MiXCR on the 5' RACE reads. The sample yields hundreds of thousands of distinct CDR3 sequences, about 9.1% seen once. Sequenced material: blood, either unsorted or a sorted T cell fraction (not recorded which). The origin of the receptors is a male donor with ankylosing spondylitis or in good health (not recorded which). Each CDR3 is given with its conserved first and last residue. The D gene is left open where the match is weak. The size entry is marked missing in some rows and otherwise reads once, few, many or a size class.

DNA: TGTGCCAGCAGCCTTCCCGGGGGCAGCTCCTACAATGAGCAGTTCTTC; CDR3: CASSLPGGSSYNEQFF; V: TRBV12-3/TRBV12-4; J: TRBJ2-1; size: many; D: NA
DNA: TGCGCCAGCAGCCAGACCGGATCAGATACGCAGTATTTT; CDR3: CASSQTGSDTQYF; V: TRBV4-3; J: TRBJ2-3; size: few; D: NA
DNA: TGCGCCAGCAGCTTGGCGGCCAGCAACACTGAAGCTTTCTTT; CDR3: CASSLAASNTEAFF; V: TRBV5-1; J: TRBJ1-1; size: many; D: NA
DNA: TGTGCCAGCAGCTTAGCTAGCGGGAGGGGTTCGGGCAATGAGCAGTTCTTC; CDR3: CASSLASGRGSGNEQFF; V: TRBV7-8; J: TRBJ2-1; size: many; D: TRBD2
DNA: TGTGCCAGCAGTGAAGGGGACAGGGTGACTGGAAACACCATATATTTT; CDR3: CASSEGDRVTGNTIYF; V: TRBV6-1; J: TRBJ1-3; size: many; D: TRBD1
DNA: TGTGCCAGCAGTTTAGGGGGACCAGAGGAGACCCAGTACTTC; CDR3: CASSLGGPEETQYF; V: TRBV12-3/TRBV12-4; J: TRBJ2-5; size: NA; D: NA
DNA: TGTGCCAGTAGTATTACCCCGGGACAGAGGGCCTACGAGCAGTACTTC; CDR3: CASSITPGQRAYEQYF; V: TRBV19; J: TRBJ2-7; size: NA; D: TRBD1
DNA: TGTGCCAGCAGCGACGACTGGGGGTCCGGGGAGCTGTTTTTT; CDR3: CASSDDWGSGELFF; V: TRBV9; J: TRBJ2-2; size: many; D: NA
DNA: TGTGCCATCAGTGGCGGACTAGCGGGAGGTGTTGAGCAGTACTTC; CDR3: CAISGGLAGGVEQYF; V: TRBV10-3; J: TRBJ2-7; size: many; D: TRBD2
DNA: TGTGCCAGCAGGCCATTACAGGGGGGCACCTACAATGAGCAGTTCTTC; CDR3: CASRPLQGGTYNEQFF; V: TRBV27; J: TRBJ2-1; size: few; D: TRBD1
DNA: TGTGCCAGCAGTTTCGCGGGAGGCTCCTACAATGAGCAGTTCTTC; CDR3: CASSFAGGSYNEQFF; V: TRBV6-5; J: TRBJ2-1; size: NA; D: TRBD2
DNA: TGCGCCAGCAGCCCTGGGGGGGGTTTGGGAGCTTTCTTT; CDR3: CASSPGGGLGAFF; V: TRBV5-1; J: TRBJ1-1; size: many; D: NA
DNA: TGCAGCGTTGAAGATATGAATAGCGGGCCCTACAATGAGCAGTTCTTC; CDR3: CSVEDMNSGPYNEQFF; V: TRBV29-1; J: TRBJ2-1; size: many; D: TRBD2
DNA: TGCAGCGTTGAAGACCACCACCGGGGGGAGGACACCGGGGAGCTGTTTTTT; CDR3: CSVEDHHRGEDTGELFF; V: TRBV29-1; J: TRBJ2-2; size: NA; D: TRBD2
DNA: TGCAGTGCCCGACAGGGGAACACCGGGGAGCTGTTTTTT; CDR3: CSARQGNTGELFF; V: TRBV20-1; J: TRBJ2-2; size: many; D: TRBD1
DNA: TGCGCATGCAGCCAAGAATCACGGGGCTCCTACAATGAGCAGTTCTTC; CDR3: CACSQESRGSYNEQFF; V: TRBV4-1; J: TRBJ2-1; size: few; D: NA
DNA: TGTGCCAGCAGCTTCGGAGTCTATGGCTACACCTTC; CDR3: CASSFGVYGYTF; V: TRBV14; J: TRBJ1-2; size: many; D: NA
DNA: TGTGCCAGCAGTCTCGCGGGGACAGGGACGACACCCCTCCACTTT; CDR3: CASSLAGTGTTPLHF; V: TRBV27; J: TRBJ1-6; size: few; D: TRBD1
DNA: TGTGCCAGCAGCGGGACTAGCGACCGCACAGATACGCAGTATTTT; CDR3: CASSGTSDRTDTQYF; V: TRBV12-3/TRBV12-4; J: TRBJ2-3; size: many; D: TRBD2
DNA: TGTGCCAGCAGCCTAAAACAGGGGGCTGTAGAGGGAAACACCGGGGAGCTGTTTTTT; CDR3: CASSLKQGAVEGNTGELFF; V: TRBV7-3; J: TRBJ2-2; size: many; D: TRBD1
DNA: TGCGCCAGCAGCTTGGGGCAGAGGAATGAGCAGTTCTTC; CDR3: CASSLGQRNEQFF; V: TRBV5-1; J: TRBJ2-1; size: many; D: NA
DNA: TGCGCCAGCAGCTTGGCCGGTGGAGCGGGAGTGGTCTCCTACGAGCAGTACTTC; CDR3: CASSLAGGAGVVSYEQYF; V: TRBV5-1; J: TRBJ2-7; size: many; D: TRBD2
DNA: TGTGCCAGCAGGGAGACAGGTTTGCAAGAGACCCAGTACTTC; CDR3: CASRETGLQETQYF; V: TRBV7-2; J: TRBJ2-5; size: NA; D: NA
DNA: TGTGCCAGCAGTCCAGGGGGCAGTGAGAGATACAATGAGCAGTTCTTC; CDR3: CASSPGGSERYNEQFF; V: TRBV28; J: TRBJ2-1; size: NA; D: TRBD1